This T cell receptor beta chain was sequenced for a study of graft-versus-host responses after intestinal transplantation. Study conclusions and caveats: An association linked early post-transplant HvG declines with peak circulating GvH clone levels.

Profiled with immunoSEQ multiplex PCR; TCRdb holds only in-frame clones, not every one. In the table there are 95,000 to 150,000 clones, about 93% of which are singletons. In regard to this clone: Its specificity is unknown.

The V end was cut by 7 bases, the J end by 5 bases, with 9 bases between. This CDR3 has 11 residues. CDR1 is SGHRS and CDR2 is YFSETQ in the germline V gene. Material: unstimulated CD4+ T cells sorted from spleen or lymph node cells, obtained before intestinal transplant. The chain carries TRBV5-1 and TRBJ2-5, with D uncertain. The clonotype comes from a human donor who received an intestinal transplant. The chain's CDR3 is CASLEGETQYF. The CDR3 nucleotides read TGCGCCAGCCTAGAAGGGGAGACCCAGTACTTC.